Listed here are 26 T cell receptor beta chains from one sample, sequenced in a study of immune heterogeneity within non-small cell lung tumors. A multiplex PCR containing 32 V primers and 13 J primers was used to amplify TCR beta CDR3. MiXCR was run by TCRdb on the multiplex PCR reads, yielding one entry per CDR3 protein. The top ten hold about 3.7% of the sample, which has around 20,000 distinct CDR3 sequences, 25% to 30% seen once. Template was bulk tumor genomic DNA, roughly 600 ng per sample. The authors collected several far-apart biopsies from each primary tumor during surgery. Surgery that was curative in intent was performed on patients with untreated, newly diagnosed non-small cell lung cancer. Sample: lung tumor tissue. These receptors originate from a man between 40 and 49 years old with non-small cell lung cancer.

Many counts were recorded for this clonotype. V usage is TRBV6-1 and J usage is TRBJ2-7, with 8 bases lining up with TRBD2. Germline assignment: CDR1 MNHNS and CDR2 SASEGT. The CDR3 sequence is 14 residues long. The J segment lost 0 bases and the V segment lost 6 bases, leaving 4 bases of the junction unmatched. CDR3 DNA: TGTGCCAGCAGACCCAGCGGGAGCTCCTACGAGCAGTACTTC. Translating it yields CASRPSGSSYEQYF.

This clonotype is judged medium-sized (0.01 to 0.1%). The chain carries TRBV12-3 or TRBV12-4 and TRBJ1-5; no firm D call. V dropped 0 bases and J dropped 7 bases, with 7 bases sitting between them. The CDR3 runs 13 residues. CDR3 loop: CASSLALGQPQHF. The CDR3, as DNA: TGTGCCAGCAGTTTAGCGCTAGGCCAGCCCCAGCATTTT.

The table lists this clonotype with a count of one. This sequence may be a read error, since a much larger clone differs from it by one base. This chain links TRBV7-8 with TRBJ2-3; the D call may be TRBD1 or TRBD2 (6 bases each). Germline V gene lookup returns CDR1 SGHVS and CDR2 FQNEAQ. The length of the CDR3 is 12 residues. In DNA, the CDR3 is TGTGCCAGCAGGCGGGACACAGATATGCAGTATTTT. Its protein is CASRRDTDMQYF.

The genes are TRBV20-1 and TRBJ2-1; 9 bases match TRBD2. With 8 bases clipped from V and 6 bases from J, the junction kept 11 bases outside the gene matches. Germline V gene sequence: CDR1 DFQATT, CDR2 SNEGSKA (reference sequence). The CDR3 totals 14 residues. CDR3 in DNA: TGCAGTCCGAAAGACGCGGGAGGGGTCAATGAGCAGTTCTTC. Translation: CSPKDAGGVNEQFF.

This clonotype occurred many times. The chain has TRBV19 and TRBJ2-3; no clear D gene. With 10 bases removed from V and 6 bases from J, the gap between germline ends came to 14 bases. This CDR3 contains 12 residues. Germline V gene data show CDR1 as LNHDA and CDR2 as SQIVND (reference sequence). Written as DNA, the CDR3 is TGTGCCACCTCCCAGATCAGGGATACGCAGTATTTT. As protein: CATSQIRDTQYF.

The CDR3 DNA reads TGTGCCTCGCTAGCGGATCTCTGGGGAGAGACCCAGTACTTC. Translating gives CASLADLWGETQYF. The V gene is TRBV5-8, the J gene TRBJ2-5; 7 bases are shared with TRBD2. The CDR3 is 14 residues long. Losses at the gene ends were 10 bases for V and 4 bases for J; bases not matched to a gene: 13. Germline values: CDR1 SGHTS, CDR2 YDEGEE.

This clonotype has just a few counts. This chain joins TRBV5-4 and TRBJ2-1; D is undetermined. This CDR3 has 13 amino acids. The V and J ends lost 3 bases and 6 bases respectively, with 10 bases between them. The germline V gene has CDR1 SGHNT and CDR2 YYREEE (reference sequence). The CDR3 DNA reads TGTGCCAGCAGCTATAATGGCCCCAATGAGCAGTTCTTC. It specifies CASSYNGPNEQFF.

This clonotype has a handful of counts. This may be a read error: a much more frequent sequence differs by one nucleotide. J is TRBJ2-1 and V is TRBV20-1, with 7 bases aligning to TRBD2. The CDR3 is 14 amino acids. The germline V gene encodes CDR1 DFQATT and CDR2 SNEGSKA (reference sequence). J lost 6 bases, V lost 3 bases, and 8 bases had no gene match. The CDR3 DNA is TGCAGTGCTAGCGGGACTAACAAGGGCAATGAGCAGTTCTTC. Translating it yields CSASGTNKGNEQFF.

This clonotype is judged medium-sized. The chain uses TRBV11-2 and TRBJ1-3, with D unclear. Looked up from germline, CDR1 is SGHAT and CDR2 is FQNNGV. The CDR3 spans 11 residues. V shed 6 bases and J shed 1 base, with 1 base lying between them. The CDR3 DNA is TGTGCCAGCAGGTCTGGAAACACCATATATTTT. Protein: CASRSGNTIYF.

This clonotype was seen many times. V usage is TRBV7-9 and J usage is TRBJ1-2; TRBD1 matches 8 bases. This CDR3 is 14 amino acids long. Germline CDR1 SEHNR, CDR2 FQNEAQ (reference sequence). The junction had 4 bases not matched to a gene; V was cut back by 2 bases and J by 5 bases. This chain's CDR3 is CASSLPTGGYGYTF. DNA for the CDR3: TGTGCCAGCAGCTTACCCACAGGGGGTTATGGCTACACCTTC. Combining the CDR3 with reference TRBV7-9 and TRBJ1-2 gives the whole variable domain DTGVSQNPRHKITKRGQNVTFRCDPISEHNRLYWYRQTLGQGPEFLTYFQNEAQLEKSRLLSDRFSAERPKGSFSTLEIQRTEQGDSAMYLCASSLPTGGYGYTFGSGTRLTVV.

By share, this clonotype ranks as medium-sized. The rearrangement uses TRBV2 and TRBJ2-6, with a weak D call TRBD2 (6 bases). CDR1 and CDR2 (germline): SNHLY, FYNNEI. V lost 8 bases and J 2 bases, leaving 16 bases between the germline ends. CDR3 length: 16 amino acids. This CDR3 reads CASGEWRVAGANVLTF. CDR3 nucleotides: TGTGCCAGCGGGGAGTGGAGGGTCGCTGGGGCCAACGTCCTGACTTTC.

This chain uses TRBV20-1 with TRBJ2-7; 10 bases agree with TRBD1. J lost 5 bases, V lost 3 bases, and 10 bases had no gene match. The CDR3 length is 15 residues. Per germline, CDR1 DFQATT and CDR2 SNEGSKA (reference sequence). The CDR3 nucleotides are TGCAGTGCTAGCACGGCGGACAGGGGGTTCGACGAGCAGTACTTC. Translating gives CSASTADRGFDEQYF.

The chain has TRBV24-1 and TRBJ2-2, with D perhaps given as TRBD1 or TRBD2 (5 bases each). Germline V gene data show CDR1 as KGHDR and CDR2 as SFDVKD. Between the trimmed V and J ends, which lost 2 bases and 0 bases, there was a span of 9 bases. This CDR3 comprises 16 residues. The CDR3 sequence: CATSDSGTSNTGELFF. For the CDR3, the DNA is TGTGCCACCAGTGATTCCGGGACGTCGAACACCGGGGAGCTGTTTTTT.

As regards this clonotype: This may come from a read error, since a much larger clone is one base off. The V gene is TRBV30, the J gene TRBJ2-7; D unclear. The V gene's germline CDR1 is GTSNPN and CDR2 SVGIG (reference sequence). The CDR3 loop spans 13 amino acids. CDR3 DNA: TGTGCCCGGAGTGTATACCGCTCCTACGAGCAGTACTTC. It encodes CARSVYRSYEQYF.

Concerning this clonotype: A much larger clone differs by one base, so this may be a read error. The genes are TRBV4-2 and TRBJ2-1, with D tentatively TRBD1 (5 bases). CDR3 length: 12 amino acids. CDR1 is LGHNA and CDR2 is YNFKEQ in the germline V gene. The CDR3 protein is CSSSHERGEQFF. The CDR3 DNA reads TGTTCCAGCAGCCACGAAAGGGGTGAGCAGTTCTTC.

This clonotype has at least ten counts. CDR3 sequence: CASSEMTGPGNTIYF. DNA of the CDR3: TGTGCCAGCAGTGAAATGACAGGCCCTGGAAACACCATATATTTT. The V call is TRBV2, the J call TRBJ1-3; possible D gene TRBD1, 6 bases. The germline V and J ends were trimmed by 2 bases and 2 bases, with 10 bases remaining between them. This CDR3 spans 15 amino acids. The germline V gene has CDR1 SNHLY and CDR2 FYNNEI.

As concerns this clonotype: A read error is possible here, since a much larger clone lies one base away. The CDR3 nucleotides read TGTGCCAGTAGAAACCGTGGGGCAGGGTCAACGTCCTCCTACGAGAAGTACTTC. Encoded protein: CASRNRGAGSTSSYEKYF. This chain connects TRBV19 to TRBJ2-7; D possibly corresponds to TRBD1 (5 bases). The CDR3 is made up of 18 amino acids. Germline CDR1 reads LNHDA; CDR2 reads SQIVND (reference sequence).

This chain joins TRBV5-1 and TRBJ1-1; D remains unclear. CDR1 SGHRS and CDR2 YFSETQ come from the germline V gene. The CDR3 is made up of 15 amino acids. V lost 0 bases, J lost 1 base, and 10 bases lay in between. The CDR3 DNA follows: TGCGCCAGCAGCTTGGACAGTAACCGGAACACTGAAGCTTTCTTT. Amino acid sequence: CASSLDSNRNTEAFF.

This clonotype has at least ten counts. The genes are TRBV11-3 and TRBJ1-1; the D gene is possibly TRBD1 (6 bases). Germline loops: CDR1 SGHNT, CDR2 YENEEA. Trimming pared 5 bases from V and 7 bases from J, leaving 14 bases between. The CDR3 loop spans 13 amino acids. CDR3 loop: CASSPRTGREAFF. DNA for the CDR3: TGTGCCAGCAGCCCCCGTACAGGGCGTGAAGCTTTCTTT.

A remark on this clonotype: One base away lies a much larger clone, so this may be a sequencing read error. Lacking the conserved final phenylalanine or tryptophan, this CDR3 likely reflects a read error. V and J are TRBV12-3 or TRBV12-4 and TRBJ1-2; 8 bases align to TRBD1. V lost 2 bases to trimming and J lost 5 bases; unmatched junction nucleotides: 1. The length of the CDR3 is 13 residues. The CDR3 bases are TGTGCCAGCAGTTTACAGGGGGCTTATGGCTACACCTTA. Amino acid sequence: CASSLQGAYGYTL.

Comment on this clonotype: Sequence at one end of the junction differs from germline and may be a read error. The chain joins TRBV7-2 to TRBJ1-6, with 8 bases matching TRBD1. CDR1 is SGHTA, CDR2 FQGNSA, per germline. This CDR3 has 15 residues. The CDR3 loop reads CASSKRTGKDSHLHF. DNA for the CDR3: TGTGCCAGCAGCAAACGGACAGGGAAAGATTCACACCTCCACTTT.

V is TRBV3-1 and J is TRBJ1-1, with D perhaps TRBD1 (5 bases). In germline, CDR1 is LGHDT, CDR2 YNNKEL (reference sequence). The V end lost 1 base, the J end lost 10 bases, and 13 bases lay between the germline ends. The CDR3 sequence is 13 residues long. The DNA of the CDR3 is TGTGCCAGCAGCCAAGGTGGCGGGGCAGTAGCTTTCTTT. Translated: CASSQGGGAVAFF.

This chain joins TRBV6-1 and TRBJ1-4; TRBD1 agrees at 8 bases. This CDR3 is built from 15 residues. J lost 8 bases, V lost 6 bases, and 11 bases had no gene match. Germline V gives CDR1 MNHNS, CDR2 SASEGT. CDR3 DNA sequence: TGTGCCAGCAGGCCGCAAGACAGGGGAAGAGAAAAACTGTTTTTT. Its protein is CASRPQDRGREKLFF.

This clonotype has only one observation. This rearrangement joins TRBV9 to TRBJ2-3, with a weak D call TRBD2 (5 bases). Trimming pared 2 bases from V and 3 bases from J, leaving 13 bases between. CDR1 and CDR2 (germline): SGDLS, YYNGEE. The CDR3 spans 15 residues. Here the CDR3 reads CASSVVGVQTDTQYF. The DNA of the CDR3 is TGTGCCAGCAGCGTGGTGGGAGTCCAAACAGATACGCAGTATTTT.

This chain's CDR3 is CASKSSGIRGLLETQYF. CDR3 in DNA: TGTGCCAGCAAGAGTAGCGGGATAAGAGGGCTGTTGGAGACCCAGTACTTC. V gene TRBV6-2 or TRBV6-3 combines with J gene TRBJ2-5; 8 bases are a match to TRBD2. V was clipped by 7 bases and J by 5 bases; unmatched bases: 18. Germline CDR1 and CDR2: MNHEY and SVGEGT. The CDR3 extends over 17 amino acids.

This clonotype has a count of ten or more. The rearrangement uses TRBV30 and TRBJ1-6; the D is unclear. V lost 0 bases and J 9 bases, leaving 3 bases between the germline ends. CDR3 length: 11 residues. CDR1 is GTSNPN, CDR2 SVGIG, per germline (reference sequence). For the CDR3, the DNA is TGTGCCTGGAGTGTCGGTTCACCCCTCCACTTT. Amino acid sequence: CAWSVGSPLHF.